The rows below give T cell receptor beta chains drawn from one sample of a study of radiation and T cells in renal cell carcinoma. Here immunoSEQ multiplex PCR was the method, and the copy in TCRdb shows in-frame clones only, minus some. This sample has some 60,000 clones; roughly four fifths occur once, and the top ten carry roughly 6.1%. This material consisted of blood, taken from a patient whose treatment included radiotherapy and nephrectomy. Every receptor here comes from a man aged 60 to 69 with renal cell carcinoma. Each CDR3 is given with its conserved first and last residue. The D gene is left open where the match is weak. Clone size, where shown, is once, few, many, or a class for clones that have expanded.

cdr3_nt cdr3_aa j_call v_call d_call clone_size
TGTGCCAGCAGTTACAGGGGAACTAATGAAAAACTGTTTTTT CASSYRGTNEKLFF TRBJ1-4 TRBV6-6 . .
TGTGCCAGCTCCAGGGGCCACGGGCCTGGCTACACCTTC CASSRGHGPGYTF TRBJ1-2 TRBV27 . .
TGTGCCAGTAGTATAGGGGGGGGACGGTCGGGCTCCAATGAGCAGTTCTTC CASSIGGGRSGSNEQFF TRBJ2-1 TRBV19 TRBD2 .
TGTGCCAGCAGCCAAGAAGAGGGCAGGGTAGAGGGGAGTTCACCCCTCCACTTT CASSQEEGRVEGSSPLHF TRBJ1-6 TRBV4-2 . .
TGTGCCAGCAGCTTAGGGGGGCCCATGAACACTGAAGCTTTCTTT CASSLGGPMNTEAFF TRBJ1-1 TRBV7-9 . few
TGTGCCAGCAGCTTGGAATCCGGGACCGGGGAGCTGTTTTTT CASSLESGTGELFF TRBJ2-2 TRBV5-6 . .
TGTGCCAGCAGTTACATCAAAGATAATTCACCCCTCCACTTT CASSYIKDNSPLHF TRBJ1-6 TRBV6-6 . .
TGTGTCAGCAGTCCGGGAACTGAAGCTTTCTTT CVSSPGTEAFF TRBJ1-1 TRBV6-6 . once
TGTGCCAGCAGCTCGACCGGGACAGGGTCTCGGCCTGGAAACACCATATATTTT CASSSTGTGSRPGNTIYF TRBJ1-3 TRBV7-3 TRBD1 .
TGCGCCAGCAGTGAGGGGGCAAGGAGCACAGATACGCAGTATTTT CASSEGARSTDTQYF TRBJ2-3 TRBV10-2 . .
TGTGCCAGCAGCCTTAGAGGGAGTGATGAAGCTTTCTTT CASSLRGSDEAFF TRBJ1-1 TRBV7-9 . .
TGTGCCAGCAATCGGGCGGATTCTAGCACAGATACGCAGTATTTT CASNRADSSTDTQYF TRBJ2-3 TRBV6-1 . .
TGTGCCAGCAGCTTCTCACCGAACACCGGGGAGCTGTTTTTT CASSFSPNTGELFF TRBJ2-2 TRBV5-6 . .
TGTGCCAGCAGCTTAAATTCTCTTGGCTACACCTTC CASSLNSLGYTF TRBJ1-2 TRBV7-8 . few
TGCAGCGTTTCCGGGGCGGATACAGATACGCAGTATTTT CSVSGADTDTQYF TRBJ2-3 TRBV29-1 . .
TGCGCCAGCAGCCCCCGACGCGTTTTAGGGTCCCCAGATACGCAGTATTTT CASSPRRVLGSPDTQYF TRBJ2-3 TRBV5-1 . .
TGTGCCAGCAGCTTGATACCGAGGACATTGGGCGATCTGAACACTGAAGCTTTCTTT CASSLIPRTLGDLNTEAFF TRBJ1-1 TRBV5-6 . .
TGTGCCGGGAAGAGAGGGAACTCTGAAGCTTTCTTT CAGKRGNSEAFF TRBJ1-1 TRBV30 . .
TGTGCCACCACCGACAAGTCCTACGAGCAGTACTTC CATTDKSYEQYF TRBJ2-7 TRBV2 . .
TGTGCCTGGAGTGTCGGGGCTGGCACGCAGTATTTT CAWSVGAGTQYF TRBJ2-3 TRBV30 . .
TGCAGCGACAAAAAAACAGGGGTAGAGGGTTATGGCTACACCTTC CSDKKTGVEGYGYTF TRBJ1-2 TRBV29-1 TRBD1 .
TGTGCCAGCAGCCGGCAGTCGGTGATAACTGAAGCTTTCTTT CASSRQSVITEAFF TRBJ1-1 TRBV5-6 . .
TGTGCCAGCAGCCCCACGTTAGTCTCTGGAAACACCATATATTTT CASSPTLVSGNTIYF TRBJ1-3 TRBV7-2 . .
TGTGCCAGCAGTTCCTACAGGGGCCTACTTTACAATGAGCAGTTCTTC CASSSYRGLLYNEQFF TRBJ2-1 TRBV27 TRBD1 .
TGTGCCAGCAGCTTACAACCGCTCGAGACCCAGTACTTC CASSLQPLETQYF TRBJ2-5 TRBV7-3 . .